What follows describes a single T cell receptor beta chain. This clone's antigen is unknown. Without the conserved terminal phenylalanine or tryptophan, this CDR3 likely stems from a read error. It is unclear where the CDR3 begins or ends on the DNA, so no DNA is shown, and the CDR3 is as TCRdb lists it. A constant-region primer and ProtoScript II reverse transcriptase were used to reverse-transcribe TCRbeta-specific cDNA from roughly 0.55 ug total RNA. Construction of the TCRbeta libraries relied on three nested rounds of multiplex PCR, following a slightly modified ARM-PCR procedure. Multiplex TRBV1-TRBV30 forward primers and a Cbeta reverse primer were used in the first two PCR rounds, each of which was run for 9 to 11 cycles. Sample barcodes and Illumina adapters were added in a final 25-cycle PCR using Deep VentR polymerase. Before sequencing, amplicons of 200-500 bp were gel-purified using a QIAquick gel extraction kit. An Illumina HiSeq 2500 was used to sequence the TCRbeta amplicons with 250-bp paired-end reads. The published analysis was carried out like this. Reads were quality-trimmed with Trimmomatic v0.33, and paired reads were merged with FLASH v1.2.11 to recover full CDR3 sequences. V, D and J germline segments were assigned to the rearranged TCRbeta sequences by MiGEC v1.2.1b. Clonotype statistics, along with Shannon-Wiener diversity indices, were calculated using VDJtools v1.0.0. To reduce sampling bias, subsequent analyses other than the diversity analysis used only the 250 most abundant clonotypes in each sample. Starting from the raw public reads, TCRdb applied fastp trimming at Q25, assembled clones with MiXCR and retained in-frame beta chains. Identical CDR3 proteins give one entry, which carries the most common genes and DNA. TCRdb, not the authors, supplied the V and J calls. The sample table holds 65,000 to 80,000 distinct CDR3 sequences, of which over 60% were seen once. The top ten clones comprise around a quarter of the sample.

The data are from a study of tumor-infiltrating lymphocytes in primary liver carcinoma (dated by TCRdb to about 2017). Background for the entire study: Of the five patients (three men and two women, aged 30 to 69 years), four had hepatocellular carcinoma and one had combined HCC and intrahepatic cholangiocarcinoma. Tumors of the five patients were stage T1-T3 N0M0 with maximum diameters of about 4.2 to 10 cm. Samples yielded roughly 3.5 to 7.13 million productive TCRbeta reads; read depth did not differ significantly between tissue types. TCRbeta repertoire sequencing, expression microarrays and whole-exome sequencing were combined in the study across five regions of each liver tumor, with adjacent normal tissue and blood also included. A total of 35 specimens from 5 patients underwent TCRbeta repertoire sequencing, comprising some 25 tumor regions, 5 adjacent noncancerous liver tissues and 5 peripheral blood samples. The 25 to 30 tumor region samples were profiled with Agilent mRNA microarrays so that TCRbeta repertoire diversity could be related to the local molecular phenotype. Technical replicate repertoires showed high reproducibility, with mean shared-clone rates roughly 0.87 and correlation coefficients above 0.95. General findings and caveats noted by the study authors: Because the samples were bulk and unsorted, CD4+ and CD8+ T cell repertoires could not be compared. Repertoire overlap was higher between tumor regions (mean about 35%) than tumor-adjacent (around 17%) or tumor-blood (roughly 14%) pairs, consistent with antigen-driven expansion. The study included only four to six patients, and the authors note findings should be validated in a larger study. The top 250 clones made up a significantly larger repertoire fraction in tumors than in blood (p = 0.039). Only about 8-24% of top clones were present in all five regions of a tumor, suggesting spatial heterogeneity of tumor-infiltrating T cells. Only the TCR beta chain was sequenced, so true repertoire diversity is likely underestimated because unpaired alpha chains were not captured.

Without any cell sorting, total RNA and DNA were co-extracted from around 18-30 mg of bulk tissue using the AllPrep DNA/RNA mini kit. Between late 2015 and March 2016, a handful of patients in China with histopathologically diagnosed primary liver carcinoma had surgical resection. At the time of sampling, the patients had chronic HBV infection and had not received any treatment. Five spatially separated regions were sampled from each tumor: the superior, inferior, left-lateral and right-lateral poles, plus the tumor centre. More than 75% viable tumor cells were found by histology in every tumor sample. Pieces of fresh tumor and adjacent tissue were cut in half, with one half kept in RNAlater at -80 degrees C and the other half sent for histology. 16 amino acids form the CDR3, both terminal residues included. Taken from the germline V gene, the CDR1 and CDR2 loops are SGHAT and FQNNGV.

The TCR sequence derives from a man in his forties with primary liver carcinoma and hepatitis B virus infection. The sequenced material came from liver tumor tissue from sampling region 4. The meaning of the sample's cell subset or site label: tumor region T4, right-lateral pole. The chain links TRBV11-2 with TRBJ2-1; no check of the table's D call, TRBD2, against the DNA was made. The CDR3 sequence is CASSYPSTSGRGGESL.